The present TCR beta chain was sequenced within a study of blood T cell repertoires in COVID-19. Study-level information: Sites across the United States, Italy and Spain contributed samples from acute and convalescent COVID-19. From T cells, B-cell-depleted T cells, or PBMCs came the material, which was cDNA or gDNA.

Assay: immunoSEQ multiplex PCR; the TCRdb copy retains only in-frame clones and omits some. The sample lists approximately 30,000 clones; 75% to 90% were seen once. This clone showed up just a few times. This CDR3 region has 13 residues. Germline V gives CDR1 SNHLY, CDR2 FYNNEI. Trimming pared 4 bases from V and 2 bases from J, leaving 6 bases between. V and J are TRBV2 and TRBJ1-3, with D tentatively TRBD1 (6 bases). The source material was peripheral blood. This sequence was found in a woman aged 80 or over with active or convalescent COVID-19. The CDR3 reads CASSGTAGNTIYF. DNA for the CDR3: TGTGCCAGCAGTGGGACAGCTGGAAACACCATATATTTT.